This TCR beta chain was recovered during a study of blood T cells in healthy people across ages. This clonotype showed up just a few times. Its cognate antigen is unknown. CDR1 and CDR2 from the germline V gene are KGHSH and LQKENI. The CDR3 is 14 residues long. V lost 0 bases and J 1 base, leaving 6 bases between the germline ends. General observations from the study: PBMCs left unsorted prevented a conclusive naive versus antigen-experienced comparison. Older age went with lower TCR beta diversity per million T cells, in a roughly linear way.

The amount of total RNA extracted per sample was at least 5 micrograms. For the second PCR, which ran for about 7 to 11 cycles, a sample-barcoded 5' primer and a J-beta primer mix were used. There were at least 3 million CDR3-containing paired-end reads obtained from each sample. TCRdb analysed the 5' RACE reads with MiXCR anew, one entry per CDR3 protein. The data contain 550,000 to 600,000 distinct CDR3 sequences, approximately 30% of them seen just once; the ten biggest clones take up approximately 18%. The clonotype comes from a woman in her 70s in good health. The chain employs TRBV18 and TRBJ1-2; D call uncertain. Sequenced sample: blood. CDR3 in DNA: TGTGCCAGCTCACCACCGAATCTTAACTATGGCTACACCTTC. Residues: CASSPPNLNYGYTF. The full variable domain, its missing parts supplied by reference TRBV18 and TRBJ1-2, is NAGVMQNPRHLVRRRGQEARLRCSPMKGHSHVYWYRQLPEEGLKFMVYLQKENIIDESGMPKERFSAEFPKEGPSILRIQQVVRGDSAAYFCASSPPNLNYGYTFGSGTRLTVV.